These 29 T cell receptor beta chains came from one sample sequenced in a study of response to subunit inactivated influenza vaccine. TCRdb passed the RT-PCR reads through MiXCR, listing each CDR3 protein once. The table records 600,000 to 850,000 distinct CDR3 sequences, approximately 15% of them present only once. This specimen consisted of PBMCs from blood, obtained around 15 days before vaccination. These receptors were taken from a man aged 45-65 years who received an inactivated influenza vaccine.

The rearrangement uses TRBV7-9 and TRBJ1-1; D possibly corresponds to TRBD1 (6 bases). This CDR3 has 14 residues. Germline V gene sequence: CDR1 SEHNR, CDR2 FQNEAQ (reference sequence). V dropped 6 bases and J dropped 5 bases, with 16 bases sitting between them. CDR3 residues: CASRVEGVGTEAFF. CDR3 coding DNA: TGTGCCAGCAGGGTTGAGGGGGTCGGGACTGAAGCTTTCTTT.

The sample holds many counts of this clonotype. The V gene is TRBV29-1, the J gene TRBJ2-5; no reliable D call. The CDR3 contains 10 residues. V was clipped by 4 bases and J by 5 bases, with 5 bases between them. Germline V gene sequence: CDR1 SQVTM, CDR2 ANQGSEA. The CDR3 spells CSVVLETQYF. The CDR3 DNA is TGCAGCGTTGTTCTTGAGACCCAGTACTTC.

This chain's CDR3 is CASSQAGQAYTQYF. The DNA for the CDR3 is TGTGCCAGCAGCCAAGCGGGACAAGCCTATACGCAGTATTTT. The chain employs TRBV4-2 and TRBJ2-3, with TRBD1 as a possible D gene (6 bases). The germline V and J ends were trimmed by 1 base and 7 bases, with 12 bases remaining between them. The CDR3 loop spans 14 amino acids. Germline loops: CDR1 LGHNA, CDR2 YNFKEQ.

This clonotype has a handful of counts. The CDR3 loop reads CASSLFGTGSADTQYF. CDR3 DNA sequence: TGTGCCAGCAGTTTATTTGGGACAGGGTCAGCAGATACGCAGTATTTT. The chain recombines TRBV28 with TRBJ2-3, with 9 bases matching TRBD1. Trimming removed 1 base from V and 4 bases from J; junction bases left unmatched: 6. The CDR3 sequence is 16 residues long. Germline-derived CDR1 and CDR2 are MDHEN and SYDVKM.

This clonotype was observed at least ten times. The chain recombines TRBV9 with TRBJ2-7; weak D call: TRBD1 (5 bases). Trimming cost V 0 bases and J 5 bases, with 15 bases left between them. Germline CDR1 reads SGDLS; CDR2 reads YYNGEE. This CDR3 comprises 15 residues. CDR3 loop: CASSVEGARNHEQYF. CDR3 in DNA: TGTGCCAGCAGCGTAGAAGGGGCTAGAAACCACGAGCAGTACTTC. Complete variable domain (other parts from reference TRBV9 and TRBJ2-7): DSGVTQTPKHLITATGQRVTLRCSPRSGDLSVYWYQQSLDQGLQFLIQYYNGEERAKGNILERFSAQQFPDLHSELNLSSLELGDSALYFCASSVEGARNHEQYFGPGTRLTVT.

The chain is built from TRBV6-5 and TRBJ2-6, with no clear D. This CDR3 has 14 amino acids. The germline V gene encodes CDR1 MNHEY and CDR2 SVGAGI. Deletions cut 2 bases from V and 8 bases from J, with 10 bases between. In nucleotides, the CDR3 is TGTGCCAGCAGTTACGGACCTCAGTCCAACGTCCTGACTTTC. This gives the protein CASSYGPQSNVLTF.

This clonotype occurred a few times. The chain combines TRBV29-1 with TRBJ2-1; 8 positions match TRBD1. Germline V lookup: CDR1 SQVTM, CDR2 ANQGSEA. The CDR3 runs 14 residues. V shed 6 bases, J shed 0 bases, and the junction held 4 bases outside the gene matches. This CDR3 is CSVGQGSSYNEQFF. As DNA, the CDR3 is TGCAGCGTCGGACAGGGTAGCTCCTACAATGAGCAGTTCTTC.

The chain combines TRBV7-8 with TRBJ2-5; tentative D call: TRBD1 (5 bases). The CDR3 loop spans 12 amino acids. CDR1 is SGHVS, CDR2 FQNEAQ, per germline. The V and J ends lost 5 bases and 5 bases respectively, with 9 bases between them. The CDR3 sequence: CASSHRSETQYF. CDR3 nucleotides: TGTGCCAGCAGCCACAGGTCGGAGACCCAGTACTTC. The entire variable domain, with the rest obtained from reference TRBV7-8 and TRBJ2-5, is as follows: GAGVSQSPRYKVAKRGQDVALRCDPISGHVSLFWYQQALGQGPEFLTYFQNEAQLDKSGLPSDRFFAERPEGSVSTLKIQRTQQEDSAVYLCASSHRSETQYFGPGTRLLVL.

The V gene is TRBV7-9, the J gene TRBJ2-1, with D perhaps matching TRBD2 (6 bases). This CDR3 contains 17 residues. CDR1 and CDR2 from the germline V gene are SEHNR and FQNEAQ (reference sequence). The ends were cut back, 5 bases at V and 1 base at J, with 18 bases in the middle. DNA of the CDR3: TGTGCCAGCAGCCACAGTTTTTCGGGGGTATCCTACAATGAGCAGTTCTTC. The encoded protein is CASSHSFSGVSYNEQFF.

In its sample, this clonotype was seen many times. The CDR3, as DNA: TGTGCCAGCAGTGGTAGGACAGTTACCGGGGAGCTGTTTTTT. This translates into CASSGRTVTGELFF. This chain connects TRBV12-3 or TRBV12-4 to TRBJ2-2, with D maybe TRBD1 (6 bases). The V end was cut by 5 bases, the J end by 5 bases, with 12 bases between. This CDR3 is built from 14 residues.

This clonotype was seen only a few times. The chain employs TRBV28 and TRBJ2-2, with D possibly TRBD1 on 6 matching bases. Germline CDR1 and CDR2: MDHEN and SYDVKM. The CDR3 is 16 residues long. Trimming removed 4 bases from V and 1 base from J, with 13 bases in between. The CDR3 here is CASSSTGGGNTGELFF. The CDR3 DNA reads as TGTGCCAGCAGTTCGACAGGCGGCGGGAACACCGGGGAGCTGTTTTTT.

This clonotype has only one observation. At one of its ends the junction is not consistent with the germline gene, which may arise from a read error. The chain recombines TRBV28 with TRBJ2-7; D is tentatively TRBD1 or TRBD2 (5 bases each). The CDR3 sequence is 15 residues long. From germline, CDR1 is MDHEN and CDR2 SYDVKM. The CDR3 loop reads CVSSLPWGRSYEQYF. The CDR3 region has the DNA TGTGTCAGCAGTCTTCCCTGGGGGAGATCGTACGAGCAGTACTTC.

The rearrangement links TRBV29-1 to TRBJ2-1; 9 bases match TRBD1. Germline V lookup: CDR1 SQVTM, CDR2 ANQGSEA. This CDR3 has 15 amino acids. Losses at the gene ends were 1 base for V and 3 bases for J; bases not matched to a gene: 4. In DNA form, the CDR3 reads TGCAGCGTTGAAGGGACAGGGGAGAACTACAATGAGCAGTTCTTC. Its protein is CSVEGTGENYNEQFF.

This clonotype has just a few counts. The chain couples TRBV5-1 to TRBJ2-7, with D possibly TRBD1 on 6 matching bases. This CDR3 region has 16 residues. Germline V CDR1 and CDR2: SGHRS, YFSETQ. V shed 4 bases and J shed 0 bases, with 17 bases lying between them. The CDR3 is CASSVAIGTSSYEQYF. CDR3 in DNA: TGCGCCAGCAGCGTGGCGATTGGGACATCCTCCTACGAGCAGTACTTC.

This clonotype was counted between two and nine times. The CDR3 DNA sequence: TGTGCCAGCAGCCGCACCGGGCTAGGAGGCGGTTACGAGCAGTACTTC. Protein: CASSRTGLGGGYEQYF. This chain connects TRBV16 to TRBJ2-7, with a tentative D call TRBD2 (5 bases). The CDR3 runs to 16 residues. Per the germline V gene, CDR1 is KGHSY and CDR2 is FQNENV. Trimming shortened V by 4 bases and J by 4 bases, and 20 bases separated the two germline ends.

This clonotype occurred a few times. The V gene is TRBV20-1, the J gene TRBJ2-1; 8 positions match TRBD2. The CDR3 sequence is 14 residues long. CDR1 DFQATT and CDR2 SNEGSKA come from the germline V gene (reference sequence). This CDR3 reads CRGGSGSSYNEQFF. CDR3 DNA: TGCAGGGGAGGCAGCGGGAGTTCCTACAATGAGCAGTTCTTC.

This clonotype was observed a few times. Here the CDR3 DNA reads TGTGCCAGCAGTAACACAGGGTTGGAGACCCAGTACTTC. It translates to CASSNTGLETQYF. The rearrangement joins TRBV12-3 or TRBV12-4 to TRBJ2-5, with D possibly being TRBD1 (6 bases). The V end lost 5 bases, the J end lost 5 bases, and 12 bases lay between the germline ends. CDR3 size: 13 residues.

The table lists this clonotype with many counts. V gene TRBV5-1 combines with J gene TRBJ2-2; D gene uncertain. V lost 4 bases, J lost 1 base, and 2 bases lay in between. CDR1 is SGHRS and CDR2 is YFSETQ in the germline V gene. The CDR3 has 12 amino acids. CDR3 residues: CASSKNTGELFF. The CDR3 DNA is TGCGCCAGCAGCAAGAACACCGGGGAGCTGTTTTTT.

This clonotype was counted between two and nine times. The rearrangement links TRBV12-3 or TRBV12-4 to TRBJ2-2, with 7 bases matching TRBD2. The V segment lost 6 bases and the J segment 2 bases; nucleotides outside the gene matches: 9. The CDR3 runs to 16 residues. The DNA of the CDR3 is TGTGCCAGCAGCAAAGGACTAGGCTTAAACACCGGGGAGCTGTTTTTT. Translation: CASSKGLGLNTGELFF.

This clonotype appeared a few times. The chain couples TRBV25-1 to TRBJ2-5; perhaps TRBD1 as D (7 bases). Trimming took 5 bases from V and 2 from J, leaving 18 bases between them. Germline V CDR1 and CDR2: MGHDK, SYGVNS. The CDR3 loop spans 16 amino acids. The CDR3 reads CASSPDRDWRQETQYF. The CDR3 DNA reads as TGTGCCAGCAGTCCCGACAGGGACTGGAGGCAAGAGACCCAGTACTTC.

The chain is built from TRBV12-3 or TRBV12-4 and TRBJ2-1; maybe TRBD2 (6 bases). V lost 6 bases and J 4 bases, leaving 13 bases between the germline ends. This CDR3 has 14 amino acids. CDR3 DNA sequence: TGTGCCAGCAGCTATAGCGGCCCATACAATGAGCAGTTCTTC. Its translation is CASSYSGPYNEQFF.

Only a few counts were recorded for this clonotype. V and J are TRBV10-3 and TRBJ2-1, with a possible D match to TRBD2 (5 bases). The CDR3 is 17 amino acids. V was shortened by 3 bases and J by 1 base, with 16 bases between the two germline ends. Germline CDR1 is ENHRY and CDR2 is SYGVKD. As DNA, the CDR3 is TGTGCCATCAGTGAAAGAGGCTTCCGGAGGTCCTACAATGAGCAGTTCTTC. Its translation: CAISERGFRRSYNEQFF.

This clonotype showed up many times. The chain recombines TRBV3-1 with TRBJ1-1; 9 nucleotides agree with TRBD1. Germline loops: CDR1 LGHDT, CDR2 YNNKEL (reference sequence). The CDR3 runs to 14 residues. V gave up 5 bases and J gave up 4 bases; unmatched junction bases: 5. DNA for the CDR3: TGTGCCAGCAGCTTCGGACAGGGGAGCACTGAAGCTTTCTTT. Amino acid sequence: CASSFGQGSTEAFF.

The table lists this clonotype with many counts. The chain joins TRBV6-1 to TRBJ1-5; 10 bases match TRBD1. There are 15 residues in the CDR3. J gave up 7 bases and V 4 bases, and 7 bases lay outside the gene matches. Germline CDR1 and CDR2: MNHNS and SASEGT. Here the CDR3 reads CASSARQGAWQPQHF. In DNA form, the CDR3 reads TGTGCCAGCAGTGCAAGACAGGGGGCATGGCAGCCCCAGCATTTT.

This chain joins TRBV4-2 and TRBJ2-2; D unclear. The CDR3 contains 15 residues. Germline CDR1 LGHNA, CDR2 YNFKEQ. The V end lost 5 bases, the J end lost 2 bases, and 12 bases lay between the germline ends. The CDR3 reads CASSSSVGNTGELFF. CDR3 DNA sequence: TGTGCCAGCAGCTCAAGCGTGGGTAACACCGGGGAGCTGTTTTTT.

The chain recombines TRBV3-1 with TRBJ2-3; D tentatively reads TRBD1 or TRBD2 (5 bases each). The CDR3 length is 14 residues. With 1 base removed from V and 6 bases from J, the gap between germline ends came to 11 bases. CDR1 and CDR2 (germline): LGHDT, YNNKEL (reference sequence). CDR3 sequence: CASSQGKGEDTQYF. In DNA form, the CDR3 reads TGTGCCAGCAGCCAAGGTAAAGGGGAGGATACGCAGTATTTT.

A few counts support this clonotype. V is TRBV9 and J is TRBJ2-3; the D is unclear. This CDR3 comprises 13 residues. Germline V gene sequence: CDR1 SGDLS, CDR2 YYNGEE. V dropped 1 base and J dropped 3 bases, with 6 bases sitting between them. CDR3 loop: CASSVYPTDTQYF. In DNA form, the CDR3 reads TGTGCCAGCAGCGTATATCCAACAGATACGCAGTATTTT. Based on the CDR3 plus reference TRBV9 and TRBJ2-3, the full variable domain is DSGVTQTPKHLITATGQRVTLRCSPRSGDLSVYWYQQSLDQGLQFLIQYYNGEERAKGNILERFSAQQFPDLHSELNLSSLELGDSALYFCASSVYPTDTQYFGPGTRLTVL.

The chain combines TRBV2 with TRBJ1-6; no firm D call. The V end was cut by 7 bases, the J end by 7 bases, with 5 bases between. The germline CDR1 and CDR2 sequences are SNHLY and FYNNEI. The CDR3 runs 11 residues. The CDR3 region is CASTQNSPLHF. CDR3 sequence (DNA): TGTGCCAGCACGCAGAATTCACCCCTCCACTTT.

A few counts support this clonotype. The chain couples TRBV20-1 to TRBJ2-1; tentative D call: TRBD1 (7 bases). This CDR3 comprises 16 residues. Trimming pared 2 bases from V and 1 base from J, leaving 15 bases between. The germline V gene has CDR1 DFQATT and CDR2 SNEGSKA (reference sequence). CDR3 bases: TGCAGTGCTAGAAGGAATCAGGGGGGATCCTACAATGAGCAGTTCTTC. This translates into CSARRNQGGSYNEQFF.